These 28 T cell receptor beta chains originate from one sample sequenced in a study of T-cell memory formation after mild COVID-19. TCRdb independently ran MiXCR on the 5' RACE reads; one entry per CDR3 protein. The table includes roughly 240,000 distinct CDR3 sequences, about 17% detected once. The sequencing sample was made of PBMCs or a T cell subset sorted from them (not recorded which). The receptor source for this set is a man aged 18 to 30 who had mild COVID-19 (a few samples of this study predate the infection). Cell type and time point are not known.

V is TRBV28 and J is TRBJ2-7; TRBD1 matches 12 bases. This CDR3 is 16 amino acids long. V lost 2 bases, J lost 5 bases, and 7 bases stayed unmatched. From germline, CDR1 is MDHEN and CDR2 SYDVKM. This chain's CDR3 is CASSLAGTGGNHEQYF. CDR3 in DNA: TGTGCCAGCAGTTTAGCGGGGACAGGGGGCAACCACGAGCAGTACTTC.

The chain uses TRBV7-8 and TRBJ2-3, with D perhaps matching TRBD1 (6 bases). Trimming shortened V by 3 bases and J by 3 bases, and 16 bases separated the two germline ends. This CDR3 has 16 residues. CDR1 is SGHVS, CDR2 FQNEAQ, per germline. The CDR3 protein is CASSFPHGGRTDTQYF. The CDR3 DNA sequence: TGTGCCAGCAGCTTCCCTCATGGGGGCCGGACAGATACGCAGTATTTT.

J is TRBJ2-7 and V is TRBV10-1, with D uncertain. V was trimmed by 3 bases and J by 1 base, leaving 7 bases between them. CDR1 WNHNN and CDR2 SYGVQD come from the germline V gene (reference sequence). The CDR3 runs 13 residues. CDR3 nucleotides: TGCGCCAGCAGTGAACGGAATTCCTACGAGCAGTACTTC. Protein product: CASSERNSYEQYF.

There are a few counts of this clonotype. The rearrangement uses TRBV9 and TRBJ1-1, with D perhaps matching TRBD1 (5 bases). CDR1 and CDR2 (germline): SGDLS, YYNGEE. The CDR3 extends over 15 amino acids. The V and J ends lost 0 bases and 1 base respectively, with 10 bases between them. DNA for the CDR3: TGTGCCAGCAGCGTAGAACCAGGGCAGAACACTGAAGCTTTCTTT. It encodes CASSVEPGQNTEAFF.

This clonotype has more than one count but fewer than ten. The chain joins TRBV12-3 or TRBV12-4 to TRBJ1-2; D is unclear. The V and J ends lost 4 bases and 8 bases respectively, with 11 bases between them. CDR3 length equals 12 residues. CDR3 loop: CASSSLYEGYTF. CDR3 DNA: TGTGCCAGCAGTTCGCTCTACGAAGGCTACACCTTC.

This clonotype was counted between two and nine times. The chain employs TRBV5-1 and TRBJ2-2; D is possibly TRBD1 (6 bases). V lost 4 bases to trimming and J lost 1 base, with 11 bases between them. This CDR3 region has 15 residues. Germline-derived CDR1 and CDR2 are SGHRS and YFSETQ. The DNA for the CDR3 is TGCGCCAGCAGCACGTCGACAGGGAACACCGGGGAGCTGTTTTTT. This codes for CASSTSTGNTGELFF.

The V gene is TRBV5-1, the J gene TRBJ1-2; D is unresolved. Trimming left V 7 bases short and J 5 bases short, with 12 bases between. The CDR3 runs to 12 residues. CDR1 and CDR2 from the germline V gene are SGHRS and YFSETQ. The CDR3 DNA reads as TGCGCCAGCGCCGCAGAGGGATATGGCTACACCTTC. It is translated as CASAAEGYGYTF.

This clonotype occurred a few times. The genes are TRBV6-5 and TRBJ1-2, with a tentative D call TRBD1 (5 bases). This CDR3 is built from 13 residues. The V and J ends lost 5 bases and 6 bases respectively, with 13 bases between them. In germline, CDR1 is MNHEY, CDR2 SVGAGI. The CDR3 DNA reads TGTGCCAGCAGTCAAGGGACGGTTGATGGCTACACCTTC. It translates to CASSQGTVDGYTF.

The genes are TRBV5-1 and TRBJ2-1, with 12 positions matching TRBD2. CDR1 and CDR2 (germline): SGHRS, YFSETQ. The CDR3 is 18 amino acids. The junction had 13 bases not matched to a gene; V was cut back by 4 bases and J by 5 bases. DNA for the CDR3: TGCGCCAGCAGCCCGAACTCCCAAGGACTAGCGGGGAACAATGAGCAGTTCTTC. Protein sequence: CASSPNSQGLAGNNEQFF.

Here the CDR3 reads CASSSRQGAAGELFF. The CDR3 nucleotides read TGTGCCAGCAGCTCACGACAGGGGGCCGCCGGGGAGCTGTTTTTT. The genes are TRBV7-2 and TRBJ2-2; TRBD1 matches at 10 bases. V shed 4 bases, J shed 6 bases, and the junction held 5 bases outside the gene matches. The CDR3 runs to 15 residues. Looked up from germline, CDR1 is SGHTA and CDR2 is FQGNSA.

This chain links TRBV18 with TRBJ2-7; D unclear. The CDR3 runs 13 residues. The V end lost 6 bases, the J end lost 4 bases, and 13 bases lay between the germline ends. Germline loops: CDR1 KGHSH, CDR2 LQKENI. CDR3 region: CASSTGYGYEQYV. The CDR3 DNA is TGTGCCAGCTCGACCGGGTACGGATACGAGCAGTACGTC.

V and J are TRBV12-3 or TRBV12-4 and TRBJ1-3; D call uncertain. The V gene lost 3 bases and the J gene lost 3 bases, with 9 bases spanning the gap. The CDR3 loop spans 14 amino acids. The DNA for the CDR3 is TGTGCCAGCAGTTTTCAGGCCGTTGGAAACACCATATATTTT. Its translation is CASSFQAVGNTIYF.

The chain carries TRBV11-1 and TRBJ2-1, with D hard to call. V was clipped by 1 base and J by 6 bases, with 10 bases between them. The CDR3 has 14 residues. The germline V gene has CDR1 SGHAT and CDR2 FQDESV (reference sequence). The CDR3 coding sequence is TGTGCCAGCAGCTTAGAGGGCCGTCCCAATGAGCAGTTCTTC. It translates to CASSLEGRPNEQFF. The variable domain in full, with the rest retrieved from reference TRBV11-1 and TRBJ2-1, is EAEVAQSPRYKITEKSQAVAFWCDPISGHATLYWYRQILGQGPELLVQFQDESVVDDSQLPKDRFSAERLKGVDSTLKIQPAELGDSAMYLCASSLEGRPNEQFFGPGTRLTVL.

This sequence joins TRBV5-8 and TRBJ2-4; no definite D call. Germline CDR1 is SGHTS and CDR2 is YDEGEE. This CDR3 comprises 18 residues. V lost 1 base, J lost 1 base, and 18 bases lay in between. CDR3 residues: CASSLLAQSVTAKNIQYF. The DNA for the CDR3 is TGTGCCAGCAGCTTGTTAGCACAGTCGGTCACCGCCAAAAACATTCAGTACTTC.

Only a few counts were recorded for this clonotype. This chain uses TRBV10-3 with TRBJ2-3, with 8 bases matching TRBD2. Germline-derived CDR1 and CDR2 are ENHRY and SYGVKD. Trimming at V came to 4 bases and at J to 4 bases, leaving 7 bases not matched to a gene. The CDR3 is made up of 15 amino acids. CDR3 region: CAISVGGAGSDTQYF. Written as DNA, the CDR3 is TGTGCCATCAGTGTCGGGGGGGCCGGGTCAGATACGCAGTATTTT.

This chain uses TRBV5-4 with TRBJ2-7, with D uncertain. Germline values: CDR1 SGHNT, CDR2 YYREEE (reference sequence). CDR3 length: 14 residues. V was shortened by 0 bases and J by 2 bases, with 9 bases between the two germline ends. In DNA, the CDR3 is TGTGCCAGCAGCTTGGCCTACAGTCCCTACGAGCAGTACTTC. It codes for CASSLAYSPYEQYF.

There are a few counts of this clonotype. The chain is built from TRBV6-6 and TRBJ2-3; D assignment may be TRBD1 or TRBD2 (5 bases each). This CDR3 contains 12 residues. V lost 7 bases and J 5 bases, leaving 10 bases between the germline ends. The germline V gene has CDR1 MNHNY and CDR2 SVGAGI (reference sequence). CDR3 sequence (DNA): TGTGCCAGCACCAGGGAGATAGATACGCAGTATTTT. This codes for CASTREIDTQYF.

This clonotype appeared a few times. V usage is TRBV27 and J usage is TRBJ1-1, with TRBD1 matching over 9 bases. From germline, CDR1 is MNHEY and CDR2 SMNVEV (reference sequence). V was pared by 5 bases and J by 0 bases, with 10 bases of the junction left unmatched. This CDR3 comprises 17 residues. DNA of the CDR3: TGTGCCAGCAGTCTGAAGACAGGGGGATCCCTGAACACTGAAGCTTTCTTT. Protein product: CASSLKTGGSLNTEAFF.

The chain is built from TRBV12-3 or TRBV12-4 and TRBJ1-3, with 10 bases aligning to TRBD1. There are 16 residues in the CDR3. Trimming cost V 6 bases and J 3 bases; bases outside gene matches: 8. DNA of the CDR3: TGTGCCAGCAGATCGCCCGGGACAGGGGTTGGAAACACCATATATTTT. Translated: CASRSPGTGVGNTIYF.

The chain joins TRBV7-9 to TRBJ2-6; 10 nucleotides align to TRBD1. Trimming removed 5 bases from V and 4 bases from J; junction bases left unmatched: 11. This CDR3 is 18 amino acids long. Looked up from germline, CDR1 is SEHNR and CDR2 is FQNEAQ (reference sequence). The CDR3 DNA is TGTGCCAGCAGCACCACAGGGACAGGGGTGGCCGGGGCCAACGTCCTGACTTTC. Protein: CASSTTGTGVAGANVLTF.

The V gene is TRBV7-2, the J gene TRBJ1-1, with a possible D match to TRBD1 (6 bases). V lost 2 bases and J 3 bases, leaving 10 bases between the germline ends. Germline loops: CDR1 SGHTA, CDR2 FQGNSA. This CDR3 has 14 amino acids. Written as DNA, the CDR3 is TGTGCCAGCAGCTTACAGGGGAGGTACACTGAAGCTTTCTTT. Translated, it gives CASSLQGRYTEAFF.

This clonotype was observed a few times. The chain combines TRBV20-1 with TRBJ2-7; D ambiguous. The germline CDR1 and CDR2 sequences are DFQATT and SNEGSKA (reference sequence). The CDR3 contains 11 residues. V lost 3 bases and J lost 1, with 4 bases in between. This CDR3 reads CSASVSYEQYF. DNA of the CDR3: TGCAGTGCTAGTGTTTCCTACGAGCAGTACTTC.

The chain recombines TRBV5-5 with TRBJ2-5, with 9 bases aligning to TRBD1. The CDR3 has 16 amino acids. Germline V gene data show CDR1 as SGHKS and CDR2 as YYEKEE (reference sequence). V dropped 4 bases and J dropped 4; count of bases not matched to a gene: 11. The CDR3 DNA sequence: TGTGCCAGCAGCCGACTATTCCCGGGACAGGGAGAGACCCAGTACTTC. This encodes CASSRLFPGQGETQYF. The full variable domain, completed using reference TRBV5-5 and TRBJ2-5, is DAGVTQSPTHLIKTRGQQVTLRCSPISGHKSVSWYQQVLGQGPQFIFQYYEKEERGRGNFPDRFSARQFPNYSSELNVNALLLGDSALYLCASSRLFPGQGETQYFGPGTRLLVL.

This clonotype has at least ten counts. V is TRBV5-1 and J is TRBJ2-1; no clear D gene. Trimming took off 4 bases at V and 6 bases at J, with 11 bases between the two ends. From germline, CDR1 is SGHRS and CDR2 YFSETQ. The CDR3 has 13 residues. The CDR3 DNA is TGCGCCAGCAGCCCCACTGGATCCAATGAGCAGTTCTTC. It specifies CASSPTGSNEQFF.

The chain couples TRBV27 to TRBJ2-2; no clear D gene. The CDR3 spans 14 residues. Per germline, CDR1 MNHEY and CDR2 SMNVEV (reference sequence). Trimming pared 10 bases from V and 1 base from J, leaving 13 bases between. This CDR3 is CATPGRKNTGELFF. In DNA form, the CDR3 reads TGTGCCACACCGGGTAGGAAGAACACCGGGGAGCTGTTTTTT.

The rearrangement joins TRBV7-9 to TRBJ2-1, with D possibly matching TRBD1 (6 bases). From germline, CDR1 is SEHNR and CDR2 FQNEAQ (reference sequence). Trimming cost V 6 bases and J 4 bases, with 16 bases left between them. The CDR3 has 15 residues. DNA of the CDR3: TGTGCCAGCAGTTTCAAAGGCAGGGGATACAATGAGCAGTTCTTC. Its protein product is CASSFKGRGYNEQFF.

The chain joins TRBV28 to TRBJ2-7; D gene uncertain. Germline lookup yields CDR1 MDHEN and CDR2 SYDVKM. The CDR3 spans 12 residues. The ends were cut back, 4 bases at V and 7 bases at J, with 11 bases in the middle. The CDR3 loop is CASSSPGSEQYV. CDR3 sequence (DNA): TGTGCCAGCAGTTCCCCCGGGTCGGAGCAGTACGTC.

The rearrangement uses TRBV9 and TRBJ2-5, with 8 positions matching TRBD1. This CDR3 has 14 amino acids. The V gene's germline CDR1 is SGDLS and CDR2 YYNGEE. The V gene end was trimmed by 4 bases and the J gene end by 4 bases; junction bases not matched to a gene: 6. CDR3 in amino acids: CASSSRTGLETQYF. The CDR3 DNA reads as TGTGCCAGCAGCTCCCGGACAGGGCTAGAGACCCAGTACTTC.